This entry features one TCR beta chain sequence. The V gene's germline CDR1 is MNHEY and CDR2 SMNVEV (reference sequence). V trimming: 1 base; J trimming: 0 bases; junction bases outside the gene matches: 5. This CDR3 contains 17 residues. This sample stems from a study of T cell changes during pregnancy in multiple sclerosis. Profiling relied on immunoSEQ multiplex PCR, and the TCRdb table lists in-frame clones only, not all of them. The table records about 60,000 clones, around 93% of them present only once. The sequencing here drew on peripheral blood, taken in the first trimester of pregnancy. This TCR was recovered from a female donor with multiple sclerosis, enrolled in a pregnancy study. The chain couples TRBV27 to TRBJ2-1; TRBD2 agrees at 8 bases. The CDR3 loop reads CASSLYRRGGSYNEQFF. The CDR3 DNA is TGTGCCAGCAGTTTATATCGACGGGGGGGCTCCTACAATGAGCAGTTCTTC.